Below, 9 T cell receptor beta chains from the same sample are listed, as sequenced in a study of shared clonotypes between healthy human individuals. The repertoire was sequenced with immunoSEQ multiplex PCR; TCRdb's copy has only in-frame clones and lacks some. The sample holds a few million clones, 90% to 96% seen once. The sample taken for sequencing was naive CD4+ T cells sorted from blood. Subset reported: CD45RA+ positively selected. The receptors were sampled from a man aged 18 to 29 in good health.

The chain uses TRBV2 and TRBJ1-4; D is ambiguous. The CDR3 extends over 15 amino acids. Trimming left V 0 bases short and J 3 bases short, with 8 bases between. Germline V gene lookup returns CDR1 SNHLY and CDR2 FYNNEI. In nucleotides, the CDR3 is TGTGCCAGCAGTGAAGCCCGAGGACCTAATGAAAAACTGTTTTTT. Translation: CASSEARGPNEKLFF. The full variable domain, completed using reference TRBV2 and TRBJ1-4, is EPEVTQTPSHQVTQMGQEVILRCVPISNHLYFYWYRQILGQKVEFLVSFYNNEISEKSEIFDDQFSVERPDGSNFTLKIRSTKLEDSAMYFCASSEARGPNEKLFFGSGTQLSVL.

Here the CDR3 reads CASSHPLTSGGNTIYF. In nucleotides, the CDR3 is TGCGCCAGCAGCCATCCCCTAACCTCGGGGGGAAACACCATATATTTT. V gene TRBV4-1 combines with J gene TRBJ1-3; D is ambiguous. Trimming removed 3 bases at V and 4 bases at J, with 16 bases between. The CDR3 contains 16 residues. The germline gives CDR1 MGHRA, CDR2 YSYEKL.

The chain recombines TRBV28 with TRBJ1-6; 9 bases fit TRBD1. Germline V gene data show CDR1 as MDHEN and CDR2 as SYDVKM. The length of the CDR3 is 16 residues. V was pared by 6 bases and J by 5 bases, with 8 bases of the junction left unmatched. The CDR3 nucleotides read TGTGCCAGCAGGGGTTTGGGACAGGGTAATAATTCACCCCTCCACTTT. This codes for CASRGLGQGNNSPLHF.

The CDR3 DNA follows: TGCGCCAGCAGCCGCCCTAGGGACAGGTCTAGCACAGATACGCAGTATTTT. This translates into CASSRPRDRSSTDTQYF. This chain connects TRBV5-1 to TRBJ2-3; 8 nucleotides agree with TRBD1. The CDR3 extends over 17 amino acids. CDR1 SGHRS and CDR2 YFSETQ come from the germline V gene. The V and J ends lost 4 bases and 0 bases, in that order; junction bases with no gene match: 10.

The chain links TRBV4-3 to TRBJ2-7, with D possibly TRBD1 on 6 matching bases. Germline V gene lookup returns CDR1 LGHNA and CDR2 YSLEER. This CDR3 is 15 amino acids long. Trimming removed 0 bases from V and 2 bases from J, with 11 bases in between. This CDR3 reads CASSQESGAPYEQYF. CDR3 in DNA: TGCGCCAGCAGCCAAGAATCAGGGGCCCCCTACGAGCAGTACTTC.

The CDR3 DNA sequence: TGTGCCAGCAACTTCCCGGGAAAAAATTCACCCCTCCACTTT. This translates into CASNFPGKNSPLHF. The chain has TRBV28 and TRBJ1-6; the D is unclear. Per the germline V gene, CDR1 is MDHEN and CDR2 is SYDVKM. The CDR3 sequence is 14 residues long. Trimming removed 7 bases from V and 7 bases from J, with 14 bases in between.

With regard to this clone: Other DNA sequences in the same sample also yield this CDR3. This chain joins TRBV5-6 and TRBJ1-2, with 10 nucleotides matching TRBD1. Germline lookup yields CDR1 SGHDT and CDR2 YYEEEE. This CDR3 contains 14 residues. Germline trimming cut 4 bases from V and 5 bases from J; bases unmatched to any gene: 5. CDR3 DNA sequence: TGTGCCAGCAGCAGCGACAGGGGGCATTATGGCTACACCTTC. It is translated as CASSSDRGHYGYTF.

This CDR3 reads CASSLELTPNYGYTF. CDR3 nucleotide sequence: TGCGCCAGCAGCTTGGAACTAACACCGAACTATGGCTACACCTTC. The chain carries TRBV5-1 and TRBJ1-2; D remains unclear. V was shortened by 0 bases and J by 2 bases, with 11 bases between the two germline ends. The CDR3 is 15 residues long. Germline-derived CDR1 and CDR2 are SGHRS and YFSETQ.

The chain joins TRBV2 to TRBJ1-3; no clear D. CDR3 size: 16 residues. Deletions cut 0 bases from V and 0 bases from J, with 9 bases between. The germline V gene has CDR1 SNHLY and CDR2 FYNNEI. The CDR3 reads CASSEAVAISGNTIYF. Written as DNA, the CDR3 is TGTGCCAGCAGTGAAGCGGTTGCTATCTCTGGAAACACCATATATTTT.